Below are 19 T cell receptor beta chains sequenced from a single sample in a study of blood T cell repertoires in COVID-19. Measured with immunoSEQ multiplex PCR; TCRdb has only the in-frame clones, and not every one. Here the sample spans 160,000 or so clones, roughly 74% being singletons. The sample taken for sequencing was peripheral blood. The receptors were gathered from an elderly woman with acute or convalescent COVID-19.

This chain joins TRBV5-5 and TRBJ1-2; TRBD1 matches 7 bases. Trimming cost V 2 bases and J 7 bases; bases outside gene matches: 5. Germline V gene data show CDR1 as SGHKS and CDR2 as YYEKEE (reference sequence). CDR3 length: 13 amino acids. The CDR3 bases are TGTGCCAGCAGCTTTTACAGGGGACGTGGCTACACCTTC. Its protein is CASSFYRGRGYTF. The whole variable domain, remainder taken from reference TRBV5-5 and TRBJ1-2, is DAGVTQSPTHLIKTRGQQVTLRCSPISGHKSVSWYQQVLGQGPQFIFQYYEKEERGRGNFPDRFSARQFPNYSSELNVNALLLGDSALYLCASSFYRGRGYTFGSGTRLTVV.

This clone was detected a few times. The chain recombines TRBV5-1 with TRBJ1-2; 7 nucleotides line up with TRBD1. The J segment lost 4 bases and the V segment lost 6 bases, leaving 9 bases of the junction unmatched. CDR1 and CDR2 (germline): SGHRS, YFSETQ. The CDR3 covers 14 residues. CDR3: CASTLDRAVYGYTF. CDR3 bases: TGCGCCAGCACCTTAGACAGGGCGGTCTATGGCTACACCTTC.

This rearrangement joins TRBV24-1 to TRBJ1-1; 11 nucleotides agree with TRBD1. V dropped 3 bases and J dropped 5; count of bases not matched to a gene: 4. This CDR3 is 15 amino acids long. Germline V gene data show CDR1 as KGHDR and CDR2 as SFDVKD. CDR3 loop: CATSDTGQGATEAFF. The CDR3 DNA reads TGTGCCACCAGTGATACCGGACAGGGGGCGACTGAAGCTTTCTTT.

The CDR3 DNA reads TGCAGCGTTGAAGACACAGGCTACACCTTC. It yields the protein CSVEDTGYTF. V usage is TRBV29-1 and J usage is TRBJ1-2; D uncertain. The CDR3 spans 10 residues. V dropped 0 bases and J dropped 8 bases, with 4 bases sitting between them. CDR1 is SQVTM, CDR2 ANQGSEA, per germline.

This sequence joins TRBV15 and TRBJ2-4, with TRBD1 matching over 7 bases. The CDR3 contains 17 residues. Trimming removed 0 bases from V and 1 base from J; junction bases left unmatched: 6. From germline, CDR1 is LNHNV and CDR2 YYDKDF (reference sequence). Here the CDR3 DNA reads TGTGCCACCAGCAGAGATCACGAGGGACAGGCCAAAAACATTCAGTACTTC. Protein: CATSRDHEGQAKNIQYF.

The chain is built from TRBV27 and TRBJ2-7; 8 bases are a match to TRBD2. In germline, CDR1 is MNHEY, CDR2 SMNVEV (reference sequence). J lost 6 bases, V lost 5 bases, and 9 bases had no gene match. The CDR3 is made up of 14 amino acids. CDR3 residues: CASSPREGLSEQYF. The CDR3 DNA follows: TGTGCCAGCAGTCCCCGGGAGGGCTTATCCGAGCAGTACTTC.

The chain uses TRBV12-5 and TRBJ1-1; maybe TRBD1 (6 bases). Germline V lookup: CDR1 LGHNT, CDR2 FRNRAP. The length of the CDR3 is 17 residues. The ends were cut back, 2 bases at V and 2 bases at J, with 18 bases in the middle. The CDR3 loop reads CASGLTNLNRVNTEAFF. In DNA, the CDR3 is TGTGCTAGTGGTTTGACAAACCTAAACAGGGTTAACACTGAAGCTTTCTTT.

V and J are TRBV7-3 and TRBJ2-2; D is unresolved. Germline-derived CDR1 and CDR2 are SGHTA and FQGTGA. This CDR3 spans 12 amino acids. The V gene lost 4 bases and the J gene lost 3 bases, with 3 bases spanning the gap. The CDR3 loop is CASSYYTGELFF. The CDR3 region has the DNA TGTGCCAGCAGCTACTACACCGGGGAGCTGTTTTTT. The full variable domain, rest sourced from reference TRBV7-3 and TRBJ2-2, is GAGVSQTPSNKVTEKGKYVELRCDPISGHTALYWYRQSLGQGPEFLIYFQGTGAADDSGLPNDRFFAVRPEGSVSTLKIQRTERGDSAVYLCASSYYTGELFFGEGSRLTVL.

CDR3 DNA: TGTGCCAGCAGCCCGCGCGGGAACTCTGGGGCCAACGTCCTGACTTTC. Protein sequence: CASSPRGNSGANVLTF. J is TRBJ2-6 and V is TRBV7-2, with D maybe TRBD2 (6 bases). The V end lost 5 bases, the J end lost 0 bases, and 11 bases lay between the germline ends. Germline lookup yields CDR1 SGHTA and CDR2 FQGNSA. The CDR3 runs 16 residues. The full variable domain, with the rest looked up from reference TRBV7-2 and TRBJ2-6, is GAGVSQSPSNKVTEKGKDVELRCDPISGHTALYWYRQSLGQGLEFLIYFQGNSAPDKSGLPSDRFSAERTGGSVSTLTIQRTQQEDSAVYLCASSPRGNSGANVLTFGAGSRLTVL.

The chain couples TRBV30 to TRBJ2-3; 10 positions agree with TRBD2. Per the germline V gene, CDR1 is GTSNPN and CDR2 is SVGIG (reference sequence). The CDR3 sequence is 14 residues long. CDR3 bases: TGTGCAATTACTAGCGGGGCTTACACAGATACGCAGTATTTT. Translated: CAITSGAYTDTQYF.

V and J are TRBV6-5 and TRBJ1-2, with TRBD1 matching 9 bases. Germline CDR1 is MNHEY and CDR2 is SVGAGI. V lost 6 bases and J lost 5; bases outside the gene matches: 10. The CDR3 is 15 amino acids. In nucleotides, the CDR3 is TGTGCCAGCAGGGAGTCCGGGACAGGGAGATATGGCTACACCTTC. Its translation: CASRESGTGRYGYTF.

J is TRBJ1-5 and V is TRBV6-1; 7 bases line up with TRBD1. Trimming removed 3 bases from V and 5 bases from J; junction bases left unmatched: 7. Germline V lookup: CDR1 MNHNS, CDR2 SASEGT. The CDR3 has 15 amino acids. The CDR3 spells CASSESGGAYQPQHF. CDR3 nucleotides: TGTGCCAGCAGTGAGTCAGGGGGAGCTTATCAGCCCCAGCATTTT.

The chain couples TRBV3-1 (or the pseudogene TRBV3-2) to TRBJ2-5; weak D call: TRBD2 (5 bases). Germline-derived CDR1 and CDR2 are LGHDT and YNNKEL (reference sequence). The length of the CDR3 is 15 residues. The ends were cut back, 4 bases at V and 3 bases at J, with 15 bases in the middle. The CDR3 protein is CASSLRAGGEETQYF. CDR3 bases: TGTGCCAGCAGCCTCCGGGCCGGAGGCGAAGAGACCCAGTACTTC.

The rearrangement uses TRBV18 and TRBJ2-2; D might be TRBD1 (5 bases). Germline CDR1 is KGHSH and CDR2 is LQKENI. The CDR3 extends over 15 amino acids. The ends were cut back, 3 bases at V and 4 bases at J, with 12 bases in the middle. CDR3: CASSPRQPPTGELFF. The CDR3 DNA follows: TGTGCCAGCTCACCCCGACAGCCTCCCACCGGGGAGCTGTTTTTT.

This chain connects TRBV18 to TRBJ1-2; tentative D call: TRBD1 (6 bases). The length of the CDR3 is 15 residues. V was pared by 1 base and J by 0 bases, with 9 bases between. Germline V lookup: CDR1 KGHSH, CDR2 LQKENI. This CDR3 reads CASSPQDRANYGYTF. The CDR3 bases are TGTGCCAGCTCACCACAGGACAGAGCTAACTATGGCTACACCTTC.

A single count supports this clone. The chain combines TRBV7-8 with TRBJ2-3; 7 nucleotides align to TRBD2. V lost 5 bases to trimming and J lost 3 bases; unmatched junction nucleotides: 8. CDR1 and CDR2 (germline): SGHVS, FQNEAQ. The CDR3 extends over 15 amino acids. CDR3 residues: CASSKLAIGTDTQYF. The CDR3 bases are TGTGCCAGCAGCAAACTAGCGATAGGGACAGATACGCAGTATTTT.

The chain employs TRBV6-1 and TRBJ2-5; possible D gene TRBD1, 5 bases. The V end lost 3 bases, the J end lost 3 bases, and 11 bases lay between the germline ends. From germline, CDR1 is MNHNS and CDR2 SASEGT. This CDR3 region has 14 residues. The CDR3 protein is CASSEVIGEETQYF. CDR3 nucleotide sequence: TGTGCCAGCAGTGAGGTGATAGGGGAAGAGACCCAGTACTTC.

This clone was observed once. CDR3 region: CASSQGDLGRTEAFF. For the CDR3, the DNA is TGCGCCAGCAGCCAGGGGGACCTCGGGAGGACTGAAGCTTTCTTT. V usage is TRBV4-1 and J usage is TRBJ1-1, with TRBD1 as a possible D gene (5 bases). In germline, CDR1 is MGHRA, CDR2 YSYEKL. V dropped 3 bases and J dropped 5 bases, with 16 bases sitting between them. This CDR3 comprises 15 residues.

This chain connects TRBV2 to TRBJ2-5; TRBD2 is a possible D gene (6 bases). The V gene lost 9 bases and the J gene lost 4 bases, with 24 bases spanning the gap. The V gene's germline CDR1 is SNHLY and CDR2 FYNNEI. The CDR3 has 16 amino acids. The CDR3 spells CASTLRGRLVLETQYF. The CDR3 nucleotides read TGTGCCAGTACATTACGAGGGCGACTAGTATTAGAGACCCAGTACTTC.